The 12 T cell receptor beta chains below were found in one sample sequenced in a study of read filtering for tumor transcriptome and immune sequencing. The library was built from about 400 ng RNA with molecular barcoded adaptors for alpha/delta and beta/gamma chains. TCRdb processed the reads anew with MiXCR; each CDR3 protein has one entry. The table records 50,000 or so distinct CDR3 sequences, over 9% of them present only once. The material sequenced was a population of CD138-negative cells sorted from bone marrow. These receptors originate from a donor at least 40 years old with multiple myeloma.

This clonotype was detected ten times or more. The V gene is TRBV10-3, the J gene TRBJ1-1, with TRBD1 as a possible D gene (6 bases). Trimming cost V 7 bases and J 6 bases, with 15 bases left between them. The CDR3 runs 13 residues. Germline V lookup: CDR1 ENHRY, CDR2 SYGVKD. The CDR3 loop reads CAIKPGEEAEAFF. CDR3 DNA sequence: TGTGCCATCAAACCAGGGGAGGAGGCTGAAGCTTTCTTT.

Only a few counts were recorded for this clonotype. The CDR3 DNA reads TGTGCCAGCAGAATAACAGGGGGCGCGGAGAACAAGCAGTACTTC. Its translation: CASRITGGAENKQYF. The chain combines TRBV6-5 with TRBJ2-7, with TRBD1 matching 9 bases. Per the germline V gene, CDR1 is MNHEY and CDR2 is SVGAGI. The CDR3 has 15 amino acids. V gave up 6 bases and J gave up 8 bases; unmatched junction bases: 14.

This clonotype was observed a few times. V is TRBV3-1 and J is TRBJ1-1; D ambiguous. V gave up 4 bases and J gave up 1 base, with 7 bases separating them. The CDR3 is 13 residues long. Germline V gene lookup returns CDR1 LGHDT and CDR2 YNNKEL (reference sequence). The CDR3 DNA reads TGTGCCAGCAGCCCCCCCCAGAACACTGAAGCTTTCTTT. Amino acid sequence: CASSPPQNTEAFF.

This clonotype was found many times. The CDR3: CASSLALMVSGTDYEQYF. In nucleotides, the CDR3 is TGTGCCAGCAGCTTAGCGCTTATGGTCTCCGGGACAGACTACGAGCAGTACTTC. This chain joins TRBV7-9 and TRBJ2-7; 7 nucleotides agree with TRBD1. The CDR3 totals 18 residues. CDR1 is SEHNR and CDR2 is FQNEAQ in the germline V gene (reference sequence). Unmatched junction bases numbered 14, after V lost 0 bases and J lost 3 bases.

This clonotype was found many times. Here the CDR3 DNA reads TGTGCCAGCAGTTTAACCGACCGCGTCACAGATACGCAGTATTTT. It yields the protein CASSLTDRVTDTQYF. V and J are TRBV12-3 or TRBV12-4 and TRBJ2-3; D is unclear. The CDR3 is 15 residues long. Trimming stripped 2 bases from V and 2 bases from J, with 11 bases between.

The chain links TRBV6-5 to TRBJ2-7; D remains unclear. The V gene's germline CDR1 is MNHEY and CDR2 SVGAGI. Trimming cost V 5 bases and J 3 bases, with 8 bases left between them. CDR3 length: 12 amino acids. The DNA for the CDR3 is TGTGCCAGCAGTCTCGACGGCTACGAGCAGTACTTC. Its protein is CASSLDGYEQYF.

This clonotype was recorded many times. The V gene is TRBV18, the J gene TRBJ2-5; TRBD2 might be the D (5 bases). Per germline, CDR1 KGHSH and CDR2 LQKENI. V shed 3 bases and J shed 3 bases, with 14 bases lying between them. The CDR3 is made up of 15 amino acids. As DNA, the CDR3 is TGTGCCAGCTCACCCGGGTCTAGCAGGAAAGAGACCCAGTACTTC. Protein product: CASSPGSSRKETQYF.

This clonotype was seen a single time. A read error is possible here, since a much larger clone lies one base away. V gene TRBV5-1 combines with J gene TRBJ2-7; tentatively, D is TRBD1 (5 bases). Trimming pared 3 bases from V and 7 bases from J, leaving 17 bases between. Germline V gene lookup returns CDR1 SGHRS and CDR2 YFSETQ. This CDR3 comprises 14 residues. This CDR3 reads CASSWGRNREEQYF. CDR3 nucleotides: TGCGCCAGCAGCTGGGGCAGGAATAGAGAGGAGCAGTACTTC.

This clonotype was seen ten or more times. V usage is TRBV7-3 and J usage is TRBJ2-1; TRBD2 agrees at 12 bases. This CDR3 region has 17 residues. V shed 5 bases and J 12 bases; nucleotides not matched to a gene: 17. The germline gives CDR1 SGHTA, CDR2 FQGTGA. This CDR3 is CASSPRALAGGLTTQFF. The CDR3 region has the DNA TGTGCCAGCAGCCCCCGGGCACTAGCGGGGGGCCTAACGACGCAGTTCTTC.

This clonotype was seen at least ten times. The chain combines TRBV6-2 or TRBV6-3 with TRBJ2-3; 13 bases are a match to TRBD2. From germline, CDR1 is MNHEY and CDR2 SVGEGT. The length of the CDR3 is 16 residues. After removal of 6 bases from V and 3 bases from J, the junction contained 6 bases not matched to a gene. CDR3 sequence: CASRGLAGPKTDTQYF. The CDR3 DNA follows: TGTGCCAGCAGGGGACTAGCGGGGCCGAAAACAGATACGCAGTATTTT.

For this clonotype: Just one base apart from a much larger clone, this may be a read error. CDR3 DNA sequence: TGTGCCAGCAGTTTACAGACAGACAGCAATCAGCCCCGGCATTTT. Translating gives CASSLQTDSNQPRHF. The gene calls are TRBV27 and TRBJ1-5; D possibly corresponds to TRBD1 (5 bases). The CDR3 totals 15 residues. The germline CDR1 and CDR2 sequences are MNHEY and SMNVEV (reference sequence).

In this sample, this clonotype turned up a few times. A read error is possible here, since a much larger clone lies one base away. The chain carries TRBV6-1 and TRBJ1-1; weak D call: TRBD1 (6 bases). The V gene's germline CDR1 is MNHNS and CDR2 SASEGT. This CDR3 region has 13 residues. CDR3 sequence: CASKRTGNTDAFF. CDR3 DNA: TGTGCCAGCAAAAGAACAGGGAACACTGATGCTTTCTTT.